This T cell receptor (beta chain) was obtained from a study of shared clonotypes between healthy human individuals. Whole-study context: The cohort had two women and a few men, ages 18 to 49. Study conclusions and caveats: Sampling involved blood alone; tissue repertoires likely differ.

V was pared by 1 base and J by 6 bases, with 5 bases of the junction left unmatched. Germline V gives CDR1 SGHDN, CDR2 FVKESK. This CDR3 is built from 15 residues. Points on this clone: The antigen remains undetermined.

This table comes from immunoSEQ multiplex PCR, and its TCRdb copy is limited to in-frame clones, with some not included. Here the sample spans 450,000 to 500,000 clones, 70% to 85% being singletons. The clonotype was recovered from a woman in her thirties or forties in good health. Some clones in this sample may be carry-over from other donors' samples. The rearrangement joins TRBV14 to TRBJ2-3, with 9 nucleotides matching TRBD2. The sequenced sample consisted of PBMCs. CDR3 in DNA: TGTGCCAGCAGCCAAGTCGGTCTAGCGGGGGATACGCAGTATTTT. Encoded protein: CASSQVGLAGDTQYF. Using reference TRBV14 and TRBJ2-3 for the parts outside the CDR3, the full variable domain is EAGVTQFPSHSVIEKGQTVTLRCDPISGHDNLYWYRRVMGKEIKFLLHFVKESKQDESGMPNNRFLAERTGGTYSTLKVQPAELEDSGVYFCASSQVGLAGDTQYFGPGTRLTVL.